This passage covers 12 T cell receptor beta chains from one sample sequenced in a study of blood T cells in healthy people across ages. Then a second PCR, running about 6 to 12 cycles, was carried out with a sample-barcoded 5' primer and a J-beta primer mix. Each CDR3 protein gets one entry after TCRdb re-called the 5' RACE reads with MiXCR. The data contain 780,000 or so distinct CDR3 sequences, roughly 25% of them singletons. This sample was shared with a second study, whose subject was T cells of mothers and their children.

Sequenced: blood. The receptors here all came from a boy aged 5 to 17 in good health.

CDR3 residues: CASSPAEGETQYF. As DNA, the CDR3 is TGTGCCAGCAGCCCCGCTGAGGGGGAGACCCAGTACTTC. The V call is TRBV6-5, the J call TRBJ2-5; possibly TRBD1 or TRBD2 for D (5 bases each). The CDR3 has 13 amino acids. Germline V gene lookup returns CDR1 MNHEY and CDR2 SVGAGI. Trimming removed 6 bases from V and 5 bases from J, with 13 bases in between.

This clonotype turned up a few times. The chain is built from TRBV7-9 and TRBJ2-7, with a weak D call TRBD2 (6 bases). The ends were cut back, 8 bases at V and 5 bases at J, with 10 bases in the middle. Germline V lookup: CDR1 SEHNR, CDR2 FQNEAQ (reference sequence). The CDR3 contains 11 residues. The CDR3 DNA sequence: TGTGCCAGCGGACGCGGGGACGAGCAGTACTTC. Translating it yields CASGRGDEQYF.

This chain joins TRBV30 and TRBJ2-3, with TRBD2 identical over 10 bases. The CDR3 loop spans 14 amino acids. V dropped 3 bases and J dropped 7; count of bases not matched to a gene: 7. CDR1 is GTSNPN, CDR2 SVGIG, per germline (reference sequence). The DNA for the CDR3 is TGTGCCTGGAGCGTCAGCGGGGGGGCCAATACGCAGTATTTT. Its translation is CAWSVSGGANTQYF.

The chain carries TRBV3-1 and TRBJ2-2; D is undetermined. Trimming removed 1 base from V and 0 bases from J, with 9 bases in between. The CDR3 has 16 residues. Germline V gives CDR1 LGHDT, CDR2 YNNKEL (reference sequence). The CDR3 reads CASSQVYRPNTGELFF. DNA of the CDR3: TGTGCCAGCAGCCAAGTATACAGACCGAACACCGGGGAGCTGTTTTTT.

This clonotype was found a few times. The rearrangement uses TRBV7-9 and TRBJ1-1; TRBD1 agrees at 8 bases. The germline V gene has CDR1 SEHNR and CDR2 FQNEAQ (reference sequence). The CDR3 runs 12 residues. V shed 5 bases, J shed 8 bases, and the junction held 4 bases outside the gene matches. The DNA for the CDR3 is TGTGCCAGCAGCCACGACAGGGGCGAAGCTTTCTTT. Translating gives CASSHDRGEAFF.

This chain uses TRBV5-1 with TRBJ2-5, with D possibly being TRBD1 (5 bases). Germline CDR1 and CDR2: SGHRS and YFSETQ. This CDR3 has 14 residues. The V gene lost 4 bases and the J gene lost 4 bases, with 14 bases spanning the gap. The CDR3 nucleotides are TGCGCCAGCAGCGTTGAAGGTCAGGGAGAGACCCAGTACTTC. Amino acids: CASSVEGQGETQYF.

Concerning this clonotype itself: Germline and junction disagree at one end, which may indicate a read error. The chain recombines TRBV19 with TRBJ2-7; D is unresolved. The J call may be faulty, since TRBJ2-5 better matches the DNA end. This CDR3 comprises 13 residues. Germline V lookup: CDR1 LNHDA, CDR2 SQIVND (reference sequence). The CDR3 DNA is TGTGCCAGTAGTGTAGATCTCGGAGAGACCCAGTACTTC. This gives the protein CASSVDLGETQYF.

This clonotype was seen only a few times. The chain links TRBV12-3 or TRBV12-4 to TRBJ1-2; no reliable D call. V was clipped by 5 bases and J by 5 bases, with 12 bases between them. This CDR3 region has 13 residues. The CDR3 sequence is CASSVDTMYGYTF. CDR3 in DNA: TGTGCCAGCAGTGTTGACACGATGTATGGCTACACCTTC.

The CDR3 DNA sequence: TGTGCCACCAGCCCCCGGACCCAAGAGACCCAGTACTTC. Its translation: CATSPRTQETQYF. The rearrangement links TRBV15 to TRBJ2-5; D call uncertain. Germline V gives CDR1 LNHNV, CDR2 YYDKDF (reference sequence). CDR3 length equals 13 residues. Trimming shortened V by 5 bases and J by 1 base, and 8 bases separated the two germline ends.

This chain uses TRBV12-3 or TRBV12-4 with TRBJ2-3, with a tentative D call TRBD1 (6 bases). The V end lost 4 bases, the J end lost 2 bases, and 10 bases lay between the germline ends. The CDR3 has 14 residues. CDR3 protein: CASSWDTHTDTQYF. The CDR3 DNA follows: TGTGCCAGCAGTTGGGACACCCACACAGATACGCAGTATTTT.

The genes are TRBV27 and TRBJ2-5; TRBD2 is a possible D gene (6 bases). Matching the DNA end better, TRBJ2-1 makes the J call doubtful. From germline, CDR1 is MNHEY and CDR2 SMNVEV (reference sequence). The CDR3 sequence is 16 residues long. The CDR3 DNA sequence: TGTGCCAGCAGCCCGAGTAGCGGCCCGCTCTACAATGAGCAGTTCTTC. Translating gives CASSPSSGPLYNEQFF.

The J gene is TRBJ2-7, the V gene TRBV2; D not resolved. V lost 6 bases and J 3 bases, leaving 9 bases between the germline ends. Germline assignment: CDR1 SNHLY and CDR2 FYNNEI. The CDR3 has 12 amino acids. CDR3 in amino acids: CASRGSLYEQYF. The CDR3 DNA follows: TGTGCCAGCAGGGGCAGTCTCTACGAGCAGTACTTC.